The present T cell receptor (beta chain) was sequenced within a study of T-cell reconstitution after alpha-beta-depleted transplantation in children. TCRbeta library preparation incorporated unique molecular identifiers. Each CDR3 protein is one row after TCRdb ran MiXCR on the PCR reads. Of some 390,000 distinct CDR3 sequences detected, about a fifth appear once; the ten largest clones hold less than 4.5%. This clonotype was seen once. Mismatch with germline at one junction end may stem from a read error. CDR1 and CDR2 from the germline V gene are SGHRS and YFSETQ. The CDR3 length is 14 residues. The V and J genes are TRBV5-1 and TRBJ2-1; maybe TRBD2 (6 bases). This sequence originates from a human donor who donated a stem cell graft to a child with acute myeloid leukemia. Sequencing used PBMCs from the stem cell graft donor, obtained from the stem cell graft. The CDR3 DNA sequence: TGCGCCAGCTTCGGAGGGCCGGTTCGGAATGAGGAGTTCTTC. It codes for CASFGGPVRNEEFF.